This TCR beta chain was retrieved from a study of low-dose radiotherapy and immunotherapy resistance in tumors (dated by TCRdb to the early 2020s). Study-level background: Patients in Cohort 1 were given 0.5 Gy per fraction every 2 weeks, and the prescribed total PTV dose was 6.5 Gy. Trial participants were not randomized into treatment groups. Starting on cycle 1 day 1, patients took 300 mg of aspirin by mouth once a day for four cycles. Eight patients were included in the translational analysis: three from the first dose cohort and the first five from the second dose cohort. Cyclophosphamide 200 mg/m2 was administered intravenously every two weeks, one day before each radiation and immunotherapy administration. In Cohort 2, 1 Gy per fraction was delivered every two weeks, for a total of 13 Gy over 26 weeks. Nivolumab and ipilimumab were both given intravenously, with nivolumab at a 240 mg flat dose every two weeks and ipilimumab at 1 mg/kg every six weeks.

Sequencing instrument: Illumina HiSeq 2500. First-strand cDNA was synthesized using Superscript III and a set of TRAV- and TRBV-specific primers, so that both TCRalpha and TCRbeta chains were covered. A roughly 19-cycle PCR with Phusion amplified the TCRs, pairing a constant-region primer with the adapter that was attached to the V primers. The MessageAmp II aRNA Amplification Kit was used to amplify the isolated mRNA, with in vitro transcription run for roughly 15 hours at 37 degrees C. mRNA for TCR sequencing was isolated with the Dynabeads mRNA DIRECT Purification Kit. Indexed Illumina adapters were added in a second approximately 27-cycle Phusion PCR, and the resulting products were purified with AMPure XP beads. The original pipeline was this. Custom Perl scripts pooled TCR sequences encoding the same protein, removed out-of-frame sequences and computed each clonotype's abundance. The analysis excluded TCR sequences that were supported by just one read. Among the metrics used to describe the repertoires were Shannon entropy, Gini index, clonality, richness, and the frequency of TCRs shared between repertoires. Through fastp at Q25 and MiXCR, TCRdb rebuilt clones from the public reads, retaining in-frame beta chains. Entries are consolidated by CDR3 protein sequence, retaining the most common genes and DNA. These V and J calls derive from TCRdb rather than the authors' analysis. The sample table records more than 50,000 distinct CDR3 sequences; 26% of these occur just once. Approximately 7% of the sample rests with the top ten.

This clonotype was detected many times. The target of this receptor is not known. No qualities accompany the bases; no much larger clone lies one base away. Deletion took 5 bases off V and 5 bases off J, with a span of 10 bases between the germline ends. Looking up the germline V gene yields CDR1 SGHTA and CDR2 FQGNSA. The CDR3 goes from the cysteine to the phenylalanine over 13 residues. The retained sequence is limited to the CDR3, 39 bases, with the frame set at the first base. The sample's time point label, in plain terms: before trial treatment. Donors were enrolled in RACIN, a single-arm phase I dose-escalation trial combining nivolumab, ipilimumab, aspirin, low-dose cyclophosphamide and low-dose radiotherapy. Patients were eligible if they had advanced solid tumors that were TIL-negative.

The material sequenced was PBMCs, taken before treatment. The chain links TRBV7-2 with TRBJ2-1; tentative D gene TRBD1, with 5 bases matching. The clonotype was recovered from a male donor with rectosigmoid adenocarcinoma. In nucleotide form, the sequence is TGTGCCAGCAGCCAGGGAAGCAACAATGAGCAGTTCTTC. Its product reads: CASSQGSNNEQFF. With all but the CDR3 taken from the reference TRBV7-2 and TRBJ2-1 genes, the full variable domain is: GAGVSQSPSNKVTEKGKDVELRCDPISGHTALYWYRQSLGQGLEFLIYFQGNSAPDKSGLPSDRFSAERTGGSVSTLTIQRTQQEDSAVYLCASSQGSNNEQFFGPGTRLTVL.